This T cell receptor (beta chain) came from a study of blood T cell repertoires in COVID-19. The overall study: Researchers got acute and convalescent COVID-19 samples from the United States, Italy and Spain. Sources were T cells, B-cell-depleted T cells, or PBMCs; the material itself was cDNA or gDNA.

Per germline, CDR1 SGHTA and CDR2 FQGNSA. V lost 1 base to trimming and J lost 6 bases, with 16 bases between them. This CDR3 region has 15 residues. As processed by the authors: For nucleated cells, counts were estimated from reference gene primer amplification. TCRdb's copy holds only in-frame clones and misses some; the assay was immunoSEQ multiplex PCR. V, J and clone size are those of that table, while D and trimming were read from the DNA. The sample includes around 260,000 clones, approximately 86% of them seen just once. The chain has TRBV7-2 and TRBJ2-7, with D tentatively TRBD1 (6 bases). This clonotype was sampled from a human donor in a cohort sampled during active COVID-19. Sequencing used peripheral blood. The CDR3 nucleotides are TGTGCCAGCAGCTTAGAACAGGCCAGGGGATCCGAGCAGTACTTC. Translation: CASSLEQARGSEQYF.